The 26 T cell receptor beta chains in this list originate from one sample, sequenced in a study of shared clonotypes between healthy human individuals. TCRdb keeps only in-frame clones here, not all; method: immunoSEQ multiplex PCR. The table records 550,000 to 850,000 clones, 74% of them present only once. Sequencing was carried out using memory CD4+ T cells sorted from blood. The sample's subset: CD45RA-negative fraction. The receptor set was obtained from a woman aged 25 to 45 in good health.

This clone was counted only a few times. This rearrangement joins TRBV5-1 to TRBJ2-1; 11 bases fit TRBD2. The J segment lost 9 bases and the V segment lost 4 bases, leaving 9 bases of the junction unmatched. Per germline, CDR1 SGHRS and CDR2 YFSETQ. The CDR3 is 15 residues long. CDR3 protein: CASSQTSGAYGEQFF. For the CDR3, the DNA is TGCGCCAGCAGCCAGACTAGCGGGGCCTACGGTGAGCAGTTCTTC.

This clone was observed many times. The chain joins TRBV5-1 to TRBJ1-4, with a tentative D call TRBD1 (6 bases). Trimming cost V 6 bases and J 8 bases, with 20 bases left between them. The length of the CDR3 is 15 residues. The germline CDR1 and CDR2 sequences are SGHRS and YFSETQ. The CDR3 sequence: CASTPSGGRGEKLFF. DNA of the CDR3: TGCGCCAGCACCCCGTCGGGGGGGCGAGGAGAAAAACTGTTTTTT.

This clone was counted once. The gene calls are TRBV29-1 and TRBJ2-5; D is possibly TRBD2 (6 bases). Per germline, CDR1 SQVTM and CDR2 ANQGSEA. Trimming took 2 bases from V and 1 from J, leaving 11 bases between them. The CDR3 loop spans 14 amino acids. The DNA for the CDR3 is TGCAGCGTTGAAAGGAGGGCCCTCCAAGAGACCCAGTACTTC. It encodes CSVERRALQETQYF.

The gene calls are TRBV6-5 and TRBJ2-5; the match to TRBD1 covers 8 bases. This CDR3 has 14 residues. Germline V gene sequence: CDR1 MNHEY, CDR2 SVGAGI. V lost 5 bases to trimming and J lost 5 bases; unmatched junction nucleotides: 7. As DNA, the CDR3 is TGTGCCAGCAGTCTTCAGGGGGCAGGGGAGACCCAGTACTTC. Translation: CASSLQGAGETQYF.

This clone was observed a few times. V usage is TRBV10-3 and J usage is TRBJ2-1; 8 bases are shared with TRBD2. Germline CDR1 ENHRY, CDR2 SYGVKD. This CDR3 region has 17 residues. V trimming: 4 bases; J trimming: 0 bases; junction bases outside the gene matches: 8. The CDR3 DNA is TGTGCCATCAGTGGAACTAGCGGCCTTAGCTCCTACAATGAGCAGTTCTTC. This gives the protein CAISGTSGLSSYNEQFF.

V and J are TRBV29-1 and TRBJ2-3, with 9 positions matching TRBD1. The J segment lost 2 bases and the V segment lost 6 bases, leaving 9 bases of the junction unmatched. This CDR3 is 15 amino acids long. Germline CDR1 SQVTM, CDR2 ANQGSEA. This chain's CDR3 is CSVSFGTGLTDTQYF. CDR3 nucleotide sequence: TGCAGCGTGTCCTTCGGGACAGGGCTCACAGATACGCAGTATTTT.

This chain links TRBV7-9 with TRBJ2-1; 11 bases are a match to TRBD2. J lost 5 bases, V lost 5 bases, and 5 bases had no gene match. Per the germline V gene, CDR1 is SEHNR and CDR2 is FQNEAQ (reference sequence). The CDR3 has 15 amino acids. This CDR3 reads CASSPGTSGNNEQFF. CDR3 coding DNA: TGTGCCAGCAGCCCCGGGACTAGCGGAAACAATGAGCAGTTCTTC.

This chain connects TRBV25-1 to TRBJ1-4; the D is unclear. This CDR3 spans 15 amino acids. The germline CDR1 and CDR2 sequences are MGHDK and SYGVNS. V lost 1 base, J lost 0 bases, and 6 bases lay in between. Here the CDR3 reads CASSESAATNEKLFF. As DNA, the CDR3 is TGTGCCAGCAGTGAATCAGCTGCAACTAATGAAAAACTGTTTTTT.

V is TRBV28 and J is TRBJ2-7; D may correspond to TRBD1 or TRBD2 (5 bases each). The CDR3 is 14 amino acids. V lost 6 bases, J lost 0 bases, and 12 bases lay in between. The germline V gene has CDR1 MDHEN and CDR2 SYDVKM. The DNA for the CDR3 is TGTGCCAGCAGGGGGACGGGCTACTCCTACGAGCAGTACTTC. Amino acids: CASRGTGYSYEQYF.

This chain uses TRBV7-9 with TRBJ2-2, with a tentative D call TRBD1 (6 bases). V shed 0 bases and J shed 12 bases, with 20 bases lying between them. The CDR3 length is 16 residues. The germline CDR1 and CDR2 sequences are SEHNR and FQNEAQ (reference sequence). The CDR3 DNA sequence: TGTGCCAGCAGCTTAGCCGGGACACGTTCTTCGTCGAAGCTGTTTTTT. Protein sequence: CASSLAGTRSSSKLFF.

V is TRBV28 and J is TRBJ2-1; tentative D call: TRBD2 (5 bases). Trimming stripped 6 bases from V and 2 bases from J, with 14 bases between. CDR3 size: 15 residues. Germline CDR1 and CDR2: MDHEN and SYDVKM. The DNA for the CDR3 is TGTGCCAGCAGCCCAAGAGGGCTAGCCTACAATGAGCAGTTCTTC. It specifies CASSPRGLAYNEQFF.

The chain carries TRBV5-1 and TRBJ2-7; no reliable D call. From germline, CDR1 is SGHRS and CDR2 YFSETQ. The CDR3 runs to 13 residues. Trimming took 4 bases from V and 3 from J, leaving 11 bases between them. The chain's CDR3 is CASSPPQSYEQYF. The CDR3 nucleotides read TGCGCCAGCAGCCCCCCCCAGAGCTACGAGCAGTACTTC.

The chain has TRBV29-1 and TRBJ1-2; 9 bases match TRBD1. V shed 1 base, J shed 8 bases, and the junction held 5 bases outside the gene matches. Germline V gene sequence: CDR1 SQVTM, CDR2 ANQGSEA. The CDR3 consists of 13 residues. CDR3 in DNA: TGCAGCGTTGAAGCACAGGGGGCGCAAGGCTACACCTTC. This sequence encodes CSVEAQGAQGYTF.

The rearrangement uses TRBV7-3 and TRBJ2-2; TRBD2 aligns across 14 bases. Trimming removed 1 base from V and 3 bases from J; junction bases left unmatched: 10. The CDR3 consists of 20 residues. Germline assignment: CDR1 SGHTA and CDR2 FQGTGA. CDR3 nucleotide sequence: TGTGCCAGCAGCTTAAAAGACGGACTAGCGGGAGGAAGGTACACCGGGGAGCTGTTTTTT. Protein: CASSLKDGLAGGRYTGELFF.

The chain is built from TRBV18 and TRBJ2-7; D is uncertain. CDR3 length: 13 amino acids. The germline V and J ends were trimmed by 6 bases and 6 bases, with 15 bases remaining between them. Per germline, CDR1 KGHSH and CDR2 LQKENI. The CDR3 loop is CASSLVQTGEQYF. CDR3 DNA sequence: TGTGCCAGCTCCTTGGTACAAACGGGCGAGCAGTACTTC. The full variable domain, with the rest looked up from reference TRBV18 and TRBJ2-7, is NAGVMQNPRHLVRRRGQEARLRCSPMKGHSHVYWYRQLPEEGLKFMVYLQKENIIDESGMPKERFSAEFPKEGPSILRIQQVVRGDSAAYFCASSLVQTGEQYFGPGTRLTVT.

The chain joins TRBV9 to TRBJ2-7, with a weak D call TRBD2 (6 bases). The ends were cut back, 0 bases at V and 1 base at J, with 8 bases in the middle. CDR3 length equals 14 residues. CDR1 is SGDLS and CDR2 is YYNGEE in the germline V gene. In nucleotides, the CDR3 is TGTGCCAGCAGCGTAGGGGCGGGATCCTACGAGCAGTACTTC. This gives the protein CASSVGAGSYEQYF.

V and J are TRBV7-2 and TRBJ2-1, with 12 nucleotides matching TRBD2. Germline-derived CDR1 and CDR2 are SGHTA and FQGNSA. Trimming removed 1 base from V and 6 bases from J; junction bases left unmatched: 10. The CDR3 contains 18 residues. CDR3 protein: CASSLEGLAGWWGNEQFF. CDR3 in DNA: TGTGCCAGCAGCTTAGAGGGACTAGCGGGTTGGTGGGGCAATGAGCAGTTCTTC.

This clone was recorded only once. The chain employs TRBV27 and TRBJ2-6, with D maybe TRBD2 (6 bases). Germline CDR1 is MNHEY and CDR2 is SMNVEV (reference sequence). The CDR3 extends over 19 amino acids. The V and J ends lost 2 bases and 4 bases respectively, with 21 bases between them. The CDR3 bases are TGTGCCAGCAGTTTAAGAGGGCAAGAATCGGGAGCCGGGGCCAACGTCCTGACTTTC. This sequence encodes CASSLRGQESGAGANVLTF.

The chain links TRBV19 to TRBJ2-6; D may be TRBD1 (6 bases). The CDR3 covers 15 residues. The V gene's germline CDR1 is LNHDA and CDR2 SQIVND (reference sequence). V lost 6 bases, J lost 4 bases, and 13 bases lay in between. The CDR3 here is CASRTPGTGANVLTF. For the CDR3, the DNA is TGTGCCAGTAGAACCCCCGGGACAGGGGCCAACGTCCTGACTTTC.

The V call is TRBV28, the J call TRBJ1-1; 9 nucleotides align to TRBD1. V lost 6 bases and J lost 5; bases outside the gene matches: 10. The CDR3 spans 15 residues. From germline, CDR1 is MDHEN and CDR2 SYDVKM. CDR3 in amino acids: CASSLGTGQGTEAFF. The CDR3 region has the DNA TGTGCCAGCAGCTTGGGGACAGGGCAGGGGACTGAAGCTTTCTTT.

The chain employs TRBV6-5 and TRBJ1-1, with D possibly matching TRBD1 (5 bases). Germline CDR1 MNHEY, CDR2 SVGAGI. With 5 bases removed from V and 0 bases from J, the gap between germline ends came to 13 bases. CDR3 length: 15 amino acids. In nucleotides, the CDR3 is TGTGCCAGCAGTCCGGAGACAGCGATGAACACTGAAGCTTTCTTT. Translation gives CASSPETAMNTEAFF.

The chain combines TRBV27 with TRBJ2-2, with D possibly matching TRBD2 (6 bases). The CDR3 runs to 12 residues. The ends were cut back, 3 bases at V and 8 bases at J, with 7 bases in the middle. Germline V gene data show CDR1 as MNHEY and CDR2 as SMNVEV (reference sequence). Written as DNA, the CDR3 is TGTGCCAGCAGTTTCGCGGGAGGGGAGCTGTTTTTT. This gives the protein CASSFAGGELFF.

This rearrangement joins TRBV5-4 to TRBJ2-3; TRBD1 aligns across 7 bases. This CDR3 has 17 amino acids. V shed 3 bases and J 0 bases; nucleotides not matched to a gene: 10. CDR1 and CDR2 from the germline V gene are SGHNT and YYREEE (reference sequence). CDR3 nucleotide sequence: TGTGCCAGCAGCTACCTATTAGGGGGCCCTAGCACAGATACGCAGTATTTT. This translates into CASSYLLGGPSTDTQYF.

The chain uses TRBV4-1 and TRBJ2-7; D ambiguous. V was trimmed by 2 bases and J by 0 bases, leaving 11 bases between them. Germline-derived CDR1 and CDR2 are MGHRA and YSYEKL. The CDR3 contains 15 residues. The CDR3 nucleotides read TGCGCCAGCAGCCAACGGTACGAGAGCTCCTACGAGCAGTACTTC. It is translated as CASSQRYESSYEQYF.

The rearrangement uses TRBV11-2 and TRBJ1-1, with D perhaps matching TRBD1 (5 bases). Germline loops: CDR1 SGHAT, CDR2 FQNNGV. Trimming shortened V by 1 base and J by 3 bases, and 9 bases separated the two germline ends. This CDR3 spans 14 amino acids. The CDR3 DNA sequence: TGTGCCAGCAGCTTAGTTTCCAGGGACACTGAAGCTTTCTTT. Its translation: CASSLVSRDTEAFF.

This clone has only a few counts. Other DNA sequences in this sample translate to the same CDR3. The chain uses TRBV6-5 and TRBJ2-1; the match to TRBD2 covers 8 bases. The CDR3 totals 15 residues. The ends lost 0 bases at V and 4 bases at J; junction bases unmatched: 2. CDR1 is MNHEY and CDR2 is SVGAGI in the germline V gene. CDR3 protein: CASSYSSGSYNEQFF. CDR3 nucleotides: TGTGCCAGCAGTTACTCGAGCGGGAGTTACAATGAGCAGTTCTTC.